This TCR beta chain was sequenced during a study of PD-L1 blockade in urothelial cancer (dated by TCRdb to the late 2010s). At the level of the whole study: All patients started therapy at some point between 2014 and 2016 and received atezolizumab 1,200 mg intravenously every 3 weeks. About nine tenths of the roughly 30 patients were males with bladder-origin urothelial cancer, and about 65% of the 29 reported a prior smoking history. An ECOG performance status of 0 or 1 was recorded for the patients, and 0 to 3 prior chemotherapy regimens had been received by the patients. Blood samples were analyzed 3 weeks after the start of treatment (second dose) and 6 weeks after the start of treatment. Blood samples yielded a median of approximately 150,000 T cells and more than 80,000 unique TCRs, with median clonality roughly 0.085. An exploratory multi-omic analysis was conducted of the somatic, immune and clinical correlates of response to PD-L1 blockade with atezolizumab in urothelial cancer. Pretreatment tumor samples, along with matched peripheral blood collected serially before and after atezolizumab treatment, underwent TCR sequencing. Durable clinical benefit was defined as progression-free survival longer than 6 months, and TCR features were also tested against progression-free and overall survival. In the same patients, pretreatment tumors underwent whole exome sequencing and RNA sequencing in addition to TCR sequencing. Durable clinical benefit was achieved by nine patients and was not achieved by 20 patients. Pretreatment blood TCR-seq was available for about 28 patients, at least one posttreatment blood collection was obtained for about 25 patients, and tumor TCR-seq was available for about 25 patients. Points the paper makes about the study in general: Improved progression-free and overall survival was associated with having pretreatment peripheral blood TCR clonality below the median. Small sample size (n ≈ 27) and many exploratory analyses mean the results are intended to be hypothesis-generating. At 3 weeks after the start of treatment, tumor-associated TCR clones in peripheral blood had expanded more in patients with durable benefit (n of about 22, p = 0.022).

Of note for this clone: The specificity of this receptor is unknown. Nothing much larger sits one base from this clone, and base qualities are not available.

Interpreted using the paper, the time point label stands for: pretreatment peripheral blood. A cohort of 25 to 30 patients with locally advanced or metastatic urothelial carcinoma, treated at Memorial Sloan Kettering on a trial protocol, was included. Peripheral blood mononuclear cells were collected from each patient pretreatment and during treatment, giving between 1 and 8 total time points per patient. The Qiagen DNeasy Blood extraction kit was used to purify genomic DNA from total PBMCs and from tumor samples. PBMCs were collected pretreatment and during treatment, and were isolated and stored as previously described. Inclusive of the bounding cysteine and phenylalanine, the CDR3 is 16 residues long. The kept DNA is CDR3 alone, 48 bases in frame from the first base. V is pruned by 6 bases and J by 2 bases, leaving 5 bases of the junction without a gene match. The germline V gene (reference sequence) gives CDR1 as MNHNY and CDR2 as SVGAGI.

To estimate absolute template abundance from read counts, synthetic TCR analog templates were spiked into each PCR. Using the immunoSEQ assay, TCRbeta CDR3 regions were amplified from genomic DNA with bias-controlled V and J gene primers. Rearranged TCRbeta segments were sequenced at approximately 20X coverage. As for the original processing: Clustering was used to correct sequencing errors, and CDR3s were annotated against IMGT to assign V, D and J genes. Downstream analyses used only productive TCRbeta rearrangements, leaving out any out-of-frame or stop-codon sequences. Clonality was computed as one minus Shannon entropy normalized by the log of the number of unique productive sequences. Clones differing between time points or between blood and tumor were identified using Fisher's exact test with Benjamini-Hochberg correction, with an adjusted p below 0.01 applied as the threshold. Entries here come from immuneACCESS through TCRdb and include only in-frame sequences with V and J called. Some clones fail to appear in such tables; in the studies checked, an unresolved V gene covers under half of the shortfall, and the cause of the remainder is unknown. The V and J calls and clone size come from that table; D and trimming were worked out from the DNA. For this sample the table gives roughly 67,000 clones, of which around 87% were detected only once. The biggest ten clones account for under 15% of the sample.

The clonotype was recovered from a man aged 60-69 years with urothelial cancer. Sequenced here: PBMCs, sampled around atezolizumab (anti-PD-L1) treatment. This receptor chain uses TRBV6-6 and TRBJ2-3, with 13 junctional bases fitting TRBD2. The CDR3 has the sequence CASRQTSGGDTDTQYF. At the DNA level, the sequence is TGTGCCAGCAGGCAAACTAGCGGGGGGGACACAGATACGCAGTATTTT.